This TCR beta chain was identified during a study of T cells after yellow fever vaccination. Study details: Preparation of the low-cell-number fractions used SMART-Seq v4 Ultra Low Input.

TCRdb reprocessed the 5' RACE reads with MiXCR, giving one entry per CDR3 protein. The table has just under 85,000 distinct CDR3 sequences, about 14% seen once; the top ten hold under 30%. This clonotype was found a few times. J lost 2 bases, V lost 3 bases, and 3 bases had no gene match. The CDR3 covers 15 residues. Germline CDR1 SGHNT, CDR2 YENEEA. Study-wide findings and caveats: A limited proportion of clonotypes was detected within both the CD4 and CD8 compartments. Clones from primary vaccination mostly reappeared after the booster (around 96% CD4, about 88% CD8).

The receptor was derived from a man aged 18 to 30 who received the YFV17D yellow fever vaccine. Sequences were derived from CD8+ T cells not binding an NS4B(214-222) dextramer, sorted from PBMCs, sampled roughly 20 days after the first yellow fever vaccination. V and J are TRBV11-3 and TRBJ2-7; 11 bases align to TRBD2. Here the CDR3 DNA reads TGTGCCAGCAGCTTCGGTAGCGGGGGGGCCTACGAGCAGTACTTC. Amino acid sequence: CASSFGSGGAYEQYF. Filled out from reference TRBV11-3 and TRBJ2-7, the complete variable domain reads EAGVVQSPRYKIIEKKQPVAFWCNPISGHNTLYWYLQNLGQGPELLIRYENEEAVDDSQLPKDRFSAERLKGVDSTLKIQPAELGDSAVYLCASSFGSGGAYEQYFGPGTRLTVT.